Listed below are T cell receptor beta chains from one sample, sequenced in a study of blood T cell repertoires in COVID-19. TCRdb keeps only in-frame clones here, not all; method: immunoSEQ multiplex PCR. This table holds fewer than 450,000 clones, approximately 88% found once. The sequenced material came from peripheral blood. The receptors stem from a woman aged 45-59 years with COVID-19, enrolled during active disease. Both conserved end residues are part of each CDR3. A D gene is named only where the DNA matches it firmly. For some rows the clone size is stated as once, few or many, or as a class when expanded; others skip it.

cdr3_length	clone_size	v_call	j_call	d_call	cdr3_nt	cdr3_aa
13	-	TRBV11-3	TRBJ1-2	-	TGTGCCAGCAGCTTAGATGGGCGGGAAGGCTACACCTTC	CASSLDGREGYTF
14	-	TRBV6-5	TRBJ2-2	TRBD1	TGTGCCAGCAGGTTACAGGGGGCGGCCGGGGAGCTGTTTTTT	CASRLQGAAGELFF
14	-	TRBV11-2	TRBJ2-5	-	TGTGCCAGCAGCTTAGTACCAGGGAAAGAGACCCAGTACTTC	CASSLVPGKETQYF
13	-	TRBV29-1	TRBJ2-7	TRBD2	TGCAGCGTTGGGGGACTAGCGGTCTACGAGCAGTACTTC	CSVGGLAVYEQYF
14	-	TRBV29-1	TRBJ2-5	TRBD1	TGCAGCGTTGAGGGGACAGGGGGCTCGGAGACCCAGTACTTC	CSVEGTGGSETQYF
16	-	TRBV5-4	TRBJ2-3	TRBD2	TGTGCCAGCAGCGGGGAGGGGACTAGTTTATCAGATACGCAGTATTTT	CASSGEGTSLSDTQYF
14	-	TRBV15	TRBJ2-2	-	TGTGCCACCAGAATCGGAGGGAACACCGGGGAGCTGTTTTTT	CATRIGGNTGELFF
14	-	TRBV29-1	TRBJ1-2	TRBD1	TGCAGCGTTGAATGGGGTCCGAGGACAGGGGGCTACACCTTC	CSVEWGPRTGGYTF
12	once	TRBV29-1	TRBJ1-1	-	TGCAGCGCCGAGGGTTACGGGATTGAAGCTTTCTTT	CSAEGYGIEAFF
19	-	TRBV6-1	TRBJ2-7	TRBD1	TGTGCCAGCAGTGATCCCGGGACAGGGGTTTCAGTTGGGTCCTACGAGCAGTACTTC	CASSDPGTGVSVGSYEQYF
14	-	TRBV30	TRBJ2-7	TRBD1	TGTGCCTGGAGTCCCGGGACAGGGAACCACGAGCAGTACTTC	CAWSPGTGNHEQYF
14	-	TRBV19	TRBJ2-1	-	TGTGCCAGTAGTAACCCAGGCCCCTACAATGAGCAGTTCTTC	CASSNPGPYNEQFF
16	once	TRBV4-1	TRBJ2-2	-	TGCGCCAGCAGCCAAGTAGCTAGCGCCGACACCGGGGAGCTGTTTTTT	CASSQVASADTGELFF
15	-	TRBV2	TRBJ2-1	-	TGTGCCAGCACCCCCGGGCAGGGCGTAAACAATGAGCAGTTCTTC	CASTPGQGVNNEQFF
12	once	TRBV29-1	TRBJ1-1	-	TGCAGCGGAAAAGCGGCCGGGTTTGAAGCTTTCTTT	CSGKAAGFEAFF